This T cell receptor (beta chain) was obtained from a study of T cell changes during pregnancy in multiple sclerosis. Measured with immunoSEQ multiplex PCR; TCRdb has only the in-frame clones, and not every one. The table records about 50,000 clones, 94% of them present only once. Germline loops: CDR1 GTSNPN, CDR2 SVGIG (reference sequence). CDR3 size: 11 residues. Trimming left V 1 base short and J 14 bases short, with 12 bases between. The TCR originated in a female donor with multiple sclerosis, enrolled in a pregnancy study. The chain is built from TRBV30 and TRBJ2-1, with D possibly TRBD1 on 5 matching bases. The sample here was CD4+ T cells from peripheral blood mononuclear cells, taken in the third trimester of pregnancy. The CDR3 region is CAWSGQIAEFF. CDR3 nucleotides: TGTGCCTGGAGTGGACAGATCGCCGAGTTCTTC.